Shown below are 14 T cell receptor beta chains from a single sample sequenced in a study of blood T cell repertoires in COVID-19. Assay used: immunoSEQ multiplex PCR; TCRdb lists only in-frame clones, some missing. The sample shows about 230,000 clones, roughly 80% of them seen only once. Sequenced: peripheral blood. Source of these receptors: a woman in her seventies with active or convalescent COVID-19.

The genes are TRBV5-1 and TRBJ1-1; D gene unclear. The V end lost 5 bases, the J end lost 0 bases, and 14 bases lay between the germline ends. The CDR3 is 15 amino acids. Germline-derived CDR1 and CDR2 are SGHRS and YFSETQ. CDR3 in amino acids: CASRPPGGLNTEAFF. CDR3 coding DNA: TGCGCCAGCAGACCCCCGGGTGGCTTGAACACTGAAGCTTTCTTT.

V and J are TRBV5-1 and TRBJ2-5; no clear D. Germline V gives CDR1 SGHRS, CDR2 YFSETQ. Trimming cost V 2 bases and J 4 bases, with 9 bases left between them. There are 13 residues in the CDR3. CDR3 bases: TGCGCCAGCAGCTTCAACAGCCGAGAGACCCAGTACTTC. It encodes CASSFNSRETQYF.

The V gene is TRBV10-3, the J gene TRBJ2-7, with a tentative D call TRBD2 (6 bases). Trimming took 10 bases from V and 0 from J, leaving 16 bases between them. CDR1 and CDR2 from the germline V gene are ENHRY and SYGVKD. The CDR3 spans 14 residues. The CDR3 region has the DNA TGTGCCACGACTAGTGGGGCCTTCTCCTACGAGCAGTACTTC. Translation gives CATTSGAFSYEQYF.

The V gene is TRBV3-1 (or the pseudogene TRBV3-2), the J gene TRBJ2-7; the D gene is possibly TRBD1 (6 bases). The germline gives CDR1 LGHDT, CDR2 YNNKEL (reference sequence). CDR3 length: 16 amino acids. The V end was cut by 5 bases, the J end by 0 bases, with 17 bases between. CDR3 sequence: CASSSINTGFSYEQYF. The DNA for the CDR3 is TGTGCCAGCAGCTCCATTAATACAGGGTTCTCCTACGAGCAGTACTTC.

This clone was seen only a few times. The J gene is TRBJ2-5, the V gene TRBV14; D may be TRBD2 (5 bases). Germline CDR1 SGHDN, CDR2 FVKESK. The ends were cut back, 2 bases at V and 2 bases at J, with 18 bases in the middle. There are 17 residues in the CDR3. CDR3 coding DNA: TGTGCCAGCAGCCAAAGGTTCCAGCGGCTTCTTCAAGAGACCCAGTACTTC. Protein product: CASSQRFQRLLQETQYF.

The V call is TRBV9, the J call TRBJ2-5; D is undetermined. Germline CDR1 and CDR2: SGDLS and YYNGEE. There are 15 residues in the CDR3. Trimming pared 1 base from V and 5 bases from J, leaving 15 bases between. This chain's CDR3 is CASSVIPQSSETQYF. The DNA of the CDR3 is TGTGCCAGCAGCGTAATTCCGCAGTCATCGGAGACCCAGTACTTC. Based on the CDR3 plus reference TRBV9 and TRBJ2-5, the full variable domain is DSGVTQTPKHLITATGQRVTLRCSPRSGDLSVYWYQQSLDQGLQFLIQYYNGEERAKGNILERFSAQQFPDLHSELNLSSLELGDSALYFCASSVIPQSSETQYFGPGTRLLVL.

This sequence joins TRBV6-2 or TRBV6-3 and TRBJ1-5; D uncertain. The germline gives CDR1 MNHEY, CDR2 SVGEGT. The length of the CDR3 is 14 residues. The germline V and J ends were trimmed by 2 bases and 0 bases, with 5 bases remaining between them. The CDR3 loop reads CASSYQYSNQPQHF. CDR3 DNA: TGTGCCAGCAGTTACCAGTATAGCAATCAGCCCCAGCATTTT.

The chain links TRBV7-9 to TRBJ2-3; TRBD1 might be the D (5 bases). With 0 bases removed from V and 0 bases from J, the gap between germline ends came to 10 bases. CDR1 is SEHNR and CDR2 is FQNEAQ in the germline V gene (reference sequence). The CDR3 loop spans 16 amino acids. CDR3: CASSLALGRSTDTQYF. The CDR3 DNA follows: TGTGCCAGCAGCTTAGCCCTGGGGCGTAGCACAGATACGCAGTATTTT.

The J gene is TRBJ1-4, the V gene TRBV4-1; no firm D call. V was clipped by 0 bases and J by 8 bases, with 4 bases between them. Looked up from germline, CDR1 is MGHRA and CDR2 is YSYEKL. CDR3 length: 12 amino acids. The CDR3 protein is CASSQDQEKLFF. The CDR3 DNA reads as TGCGCCAGCAGCCAAGACCAAGAAAAACTGTTTTTT.

The V and J genes are TRBV5-1 and TRBJ2-5, with a weak D call TRBD1 (6 bases). V shed 0 bases and J shed 5 bases, with 11 bases lying between them. CDR1 SGHRS and CDR2 YFSETQ come from the germline V gene. The CDR3 sequence is 14 residues long. The CDR3 DNA sequence: TGCGCCAGCAGCTTGGTCACAGGGATTGAGACCCAGTACTTC. Protein sequence: CASSLVTGIETQYF.

This clone was seen a few times. The chain employs TRBV3-1 (or the pseudogene TRBV3-2) and TRBJ1-6; D is unclear. Germline V lookup: CDR1 LGHDT, CDR2 YNNKEL (reference sequence). Trimming cost V 4 bases and J 4 bases, with 14 bases left between them. The CDR3 sequence is 16 residues long. CDR3 DNA sequence: TGTGCCAGCAGCCCATTTGGGCCGGATTATAATTCACCCCTCCACTTT. Translated, it gives CASSPFGPDYNSPLHF.

The chain is built from TRBV6-5 and TRBJ2-2; TRBD2 is a possible D gene (6 bases). The CDR3 length is 16 residues. CDR1 MNHEY and CDR2 SVGAGI come from the germline V gene. The V end lost 4 bases, the J end lost 3 bases, and 15 bases lay between the germline ends. The CDR3 bases are TGTGCCAGCAGTTCGGGTAGCGGTCGGGACACCGGGGAGCTGTTTTTT. Translation: CASSSGSGRDTGELFF.

V and J are TRBV6-5 and TRBJ2-1; TRBD2 matches at 7 bases. V was pared by 6 bases and J by 6 bases, with 8 bases of the junction left unmatched. The CDR3 extends over 14 amino acids. CDR1 and CDR2 (germline): MNHEY, SVGAGI. The CDR3: CASSPSGKSNEQFF. CDR3 DNA: TGTGCCAGCAGCCCCAGCGGGAAGAGCAATGAGCAGTTCTTC.

The chain recombines TRBV19 with TRBJ1-5, with 9 nucleotides matching TRBD1. V lost 6 bases to trimming and J lost 0 bases; unmatched junction nucleotides: 6. Germline-derived CDR1 and CDR2 are LNHDA and SQIVND (reference sequence). The length of the CDR3 is 16 residues. CDR3 DNA sequence: TGTGCCAGTAGCCCAGGGACAGGGTATAGCAATCAGCCCCAGCATTTT. Its protein product is CASSPGTGYSNQPQHF.